This record concerns one TCR beta chain sequence. What it binds is unknown. 13 Jbeta primers and 60 Vbeta primers were used for the PCR. Sequenced by immunoSEQ multiplex PCR; TCRdb stores in-frame clones only, minus some. The repertoire holds about 230,000 clones, with 75% to 85% as singletons. The record originates from a study of cytomegalovirus exposure and HLA in healthy donors. Looking at the study overall: HLA-typed donors were the source of tens of millions of unique TCRs, which an early data release held.

Findings of the study overall: The study recorded 164 TCR beta chains that were cytomegalovirus-associated. Analyzed later, most CMV-associated TCR beta chains appeared HLA-restricted.

CDR1 and CDR2 (germline): LGHNA, YNFKEQ. The CDR3 loop spans 15 amino acids. The V and J ends lost 2 bases and 2 bases respectively, with 12 bases between them. The chain recombines TRBV4-2 with TRBJ2-5, with D perhaps matching TRBD1 (6 bases). The sample consisted of PBMCs. The receptor's source is a woman aged 55-70 years in good health and CMV-seropositive. In DNA, the CDR3 is TGTGCCAGCAGCCAAATAACAGGGAAACAAGAGACCCAGTACTTC. Amino acid sequence: CASSQITGKQETQYF.